This T cell receptor (beta chain) was sequenced during a study of blood T cell repertoires in COVID-19. Study information: Sources were T cells, B-cell-depleted T cells, or PBMCs; the material itself was cDNA or gDNA.

In the original analysis: Amplifying reference gene primers gave estimates of nucleated cell counts. TCRdb's copy holds only in-frame clones and misses some; the assay was immunoSEQ multiplex PCR. D and trimming come from the DNA, and the V and J calls and clone size come from that table. The table shows 150,000 to 200,000 clones, with about 85% occurring only once. Germline V lookup: CDR1 SGDLS, CDR2 YYNGEE. The V and J ends lost 3 bases and 2 bases, in that order; junction bases with no gene match: 5. This CDR3 spans 14 amino acids. The age range of participants was about 18 to 95 years, with residence in some 25 US areas. Among Cohort 3 donors, those recovered had two negative PCRs, clearance, or symptom resolution.

The rearrangement uses TRBV9 and TRBJ2-7, with TRBD1 matching over 7 bases. The receptor comes from a man aged 35-49 years who had recovered from COVID-19. Sequenced: PBMCs or T cells enriched from blood (not recorded which). The DNA of the CDR3 is TGTGCCAGCAGCGCCCCGGGACAGCCCTACGAGCAGTACTTC. It encodes CASSAPGQPYEQYF.